This entry is about one TCR beta chain. The source of the sample is a study of CD8+CD57+ T cells in acquired aplastic anemia. The CDR3 has 12 residues. Trimming left V 7 bases short and J 9 bases short, with 15 bases between. Per germline, CDR1 SGHAT and CDR2 FQDESV (reference sequence). Previously, flow cytometry had revealed CD8+CD57+ cell expansion in the patients chosen for sequencing. Genomic DNA served as template for TCR beta VDJ and CDR3 profiling. MiXCR was run by TCRdb on the reads, yielding one entry per CDR3 protein. This sample has approximately 250,000 distinct CDR3 sequences, with around 82% found just once.

The receptor comes from a human donor with aplastic anemia. The specimen was sorted CD4+, CD8+, or CD8+CD57+ T cells (not recorded which) from PBMCs. The chain joins TRBV11-1 to TRBJ2-5; a possible D gene is TRBD1 (6 bases). The DNA for the CDR3 is TGTGCCAGCAACGGAGATCGGACAGCCCAGTACTTC. This codes for CASNGDRTAQYF.